This T cell receptor (beta chain) was identified in a study of T cell clones after liver transplantation. The CDR3 extends over 17 amino acids. Looked up from germline, CDR1 is MGHRA and CDR2 is YSYEKL. The V gene lost 4 bases and the J gene lost 2 bases, with 18 bases spanning the gap. The repertoire was sequenced with immunoSEQ multiplex PCR; TCRdb's copy has only in-frame clones and lacks some. The sample lists approximately 100,000 clones, roughly four fifths occurring once. Unstimulated PBMCs were sorted into CD3+CD4+ and CD3+CD8+ populations. Notes on the study in general: Graft donor-reactive T cells possibly entered the graft instead of undergoing deletion.

Comment on this clone: Its matching antigen is unknown.

The source is a human patient who received a liver transplant. The graft donor may account for some of the T cells. Sample: CD4+ T cells from blood, taken around 44 months after liver transplant. V and J are TRBV4-1 and TRBJ1-3, with D maybe TRBD1 (6 bases). The CDR3, as DNA: TGCGCCAGCAGCCGTTGGGGGCTCCCCGGGCCTGGAAACACCATATATTTT. Its translation is CASSRWGLPGPGNTIYF.